This T cell receptor beta chain was identified during a study of CD8 T cells in ankylosing spondylitis. Study results and limitations: Disease-associated clones were CD8+ and fairly uncommon in peripheral blood. The clones that were linked to disease were reported to be significantly enriched in matched synovial fluid samples from ankylosing spondylitis patients. A TCR beta motif made of eight highly homologous variants seemed typical of ankylosing spondylitis blood.

The germline CDR1 and CDR2 sequences are SNHLY and FYNNEI. The CDR3 sequence is 12 residues long. V shed 5 bases and J shed 0 bases, with 4 bases lying between them. TCRdb reanalysed the 5' RACE reads using MiXCR and keeps one entry per CDR3 protein. The data hold 250,000 to 300,000 distinct CDR3 sequences, with 20% observed a single time. Regarding this clonotype: The antigen is not known.

This sequence was found in a male donor with ankylosing spondylitis or in good health (not recorded which). J is TRBJ1-1 and V is TRBV2; D remains unclear. The sequenced sample was blood, either unsorted or a sorted T cell fraction (not recorded which). This CDR3 reads CASSKVNTEAFF. CDR3 DNA sequence: TGTGCCAGCAGTAAGGTGAACACTGAAGCTTTCTTT.